Described below is a single T cell receptor beta chain sequence and its context. The ends were cut back, 1 base at V and 7 bases at J, with 16 bases in the middle. Per the germline V gene, CDR1 is LGHDT and CDR2 is YNNKEL (reference sequence). There are 16 residues in the CDR3. The sample originates from a study of blood T cell repertoires in COVID-19. This table comes from immunoSEQ multiplex PCR, and its TCRdb copy is limited to in-frame clones, with some not included. Found here are approximately 290,000 clones, around 89% of them singletons; the top ten hold approximately 0.84%. The sample taken for sequencing was peripheral blood. The chain links TRBV3-1 (or the pseudogene TRBV3-2) to TRBJ2-2; weak D call: TRBD2 (6 bases). The source of this sequence is a man in his thirties or forties with acute or convalescent COVID-19. The CDR3: CASSQVLTTGVGELFF. The CDR3 DNA reads TGTGCCAGCAGCCAAGTCCTAACGACGGGGGTCGGGGAGCTGTTTTTT.